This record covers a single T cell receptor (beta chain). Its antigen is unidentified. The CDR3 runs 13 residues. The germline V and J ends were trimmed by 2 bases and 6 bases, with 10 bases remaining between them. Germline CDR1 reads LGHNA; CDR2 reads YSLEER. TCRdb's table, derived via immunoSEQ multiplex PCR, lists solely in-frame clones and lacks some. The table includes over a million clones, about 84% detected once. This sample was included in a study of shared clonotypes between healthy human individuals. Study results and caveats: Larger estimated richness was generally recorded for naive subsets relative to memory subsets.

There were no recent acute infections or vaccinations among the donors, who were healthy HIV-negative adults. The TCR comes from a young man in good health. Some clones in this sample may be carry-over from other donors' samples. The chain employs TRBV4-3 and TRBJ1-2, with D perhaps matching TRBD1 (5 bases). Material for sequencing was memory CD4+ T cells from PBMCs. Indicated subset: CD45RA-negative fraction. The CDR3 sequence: CASSQQLGDGYTF. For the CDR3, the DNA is TGCGCCAGCAGCCAACAACTGGGGGATGGCTACACCTTC.